Shown below are 27 T cell receptor beta chains from a single sample sequenced in a study of T cells in localized non-small cell lung cancer. Using immunoSEQ multiplex PCR, the repertoire was profiled, and TCRdb retains in-frame clones only, with some absent. The table has tens of thousands of clones, roughly 80% seen once. The sample here was peripheral blood, taken before any cancer treatment. The receptor source for this set is a male donor aged 60 or over with stage II squamous cell lung carcinoma.

The J gene is TRBJ2-6, the V gene TRBV11-1; no clear D. Germline V CDR1 and CDR2: SGHAT, FQDESV (reference sequence). The CDR3 is made up of 15 amino acids. The V gene lost 2 bases and the J gene lost 0 bases, with 5 bases spanning the gap. The CDR3 nucleotides read TGTGCCAGCAGCTTAACCCACTCTGGGGCCAACGTCCTGACTTTC. As protein: CASSLTHSGANVLTF.

The chain employs TRBV5-1 and TRBJ2-1; 9 bases agree with TRBD2. The germline V gene encodes CDR1 SGHRS and CDR2 YFSETQ. The CDR3 spans 17 residues. After removal of 3 bases from V and 4 bases from J, the junction contained 11 bases not matched to a gene. CDR3 amino acids: CASSWREGAGMYNEQFF. The CDR3 DNA sequence: TGCGCCAGCAGCTGGCGGGAGGGAGCGGGGATGTACAATGAGCAGTTCTTC.

This clone appeared once. This chain joins TRBV7-6 and TRBJ1-2; no clear D gene. V was cut by 5 bases and J by 8 bases, with 15 bases left in between. CDR3 length equals 13 residues. Looked up from germline, CDR1 is SGHVS and CDR2 is FNYEAQ. CDR3 in DNA: TGTGCCAGCAGCCCTCAATCGGGTTTAGGCTACACCTTC. Its protein product is CASSPQSGLGYTF.

V and J are TRBV19 and TRBJ2-7; 7 nucleotides match TRBD2. Unmatched junction bases numbered 5, after V lost 5 bases and J lost 1 base. CDR3 length equals 14 residues. The germline V gene has CDR1 LNHDA and CDR2 SQIVND (reference sequence). The DNA for the CDR3 is TGTGCCAGTAGTTATCGGCGGGAGTCCTACGAGCAGTACTTC. Translated: CASSYRRESYEQYF.

The V and J genes are TRBV4-1 and TRBJ1-2; tentatively, D is TRBD1 (6 bases). V lost 3 bases, J lost 4 bases, and 15 bases lay in between. The CDR3 runs to 15 residues. CDR1 is MGHRA, CDR2 YSYEKL, per germline. The CDR3 sequence: CASSQRTDNSYGYTF. The DNA of the CDR3 is TGCGCCAGCAGCCAGAGGACAGACAACTCCTATGGCTACACCTTC.

This clone is a singleton in its sample. This chain links TRBV5-4 with TRBJ2-7; D gene unclear. Germline CDR1 and CDR2: SGHNT and YYREEE (reference sequence). The CDR3 extends over 12 amino acids. Trimming removed 6 bases at V and 0 bases at J, with 7 bases between. CDR3 DNA sequence: TGTGCCAGCACGGAAGCCTCCTACGAGCAGTACTTC. Protein product: CASTEASYEQYF.

The rearrangement joins TRBV7-8 to TRBJ2-5; 7 nucleotides align to TRBD1. The length of the CDR3 is 14 residues. V lost 4 bases to trimming and J lost 4 bases; unmatched junction nucleotides: 6. CDR1 is SGHVS and CDR2 is FQNEAQ in the germline V gene. DNA of the CDR3: TGTGCCAGCAGCTCAGGACAGGTCCCAGAGACCCAGTACTTC. Encoded protein: CASSSGQVPETQYF.

CDR3 DNA sequence: TGTGCCAGTACCGCCCTAGGGGCCGGGGAGCTGTTTTTT. Amino acid sequence: CASTALGAGELFF. V gene TRBV19 combines with J gene TRBJ2-2; a weak D match, TRBD1 (5 bases). V dropped 7 bases and J dropped 6 bases, with 12 bases sitting between them. Germline CDR1 LNHDA, CDR2 SQIVND (reference sequence). CDR3 length equals 13 residues.

The gene calls are TRBV29-1 and TRBJ1-2, with D tentatively TRBD1 (5 bases). The length of the CDR3 is 13 residues. Trimming removed 4 bases at V and 2 bases at J, with 11 bases between. The germline V gene encodes CDR1 SQVTM and CDR2 ANQGSEA. The CDR3 coding sequence is TGCAGCGTTGGGGGCTCCCGCAACTATGGCTACACCTTC. Translation gives CSVGGSRNYGYTF.

The V and J genes are TRBV5-1 and TRBJ1-3; TRBD1 is a possible D gene (5 bases). The CDR3 runs 14 residues. V lost 0 bases to trimming and J lost 13 bases, with 17 bases between them. Germline V gene lookup returns CDR1 SGHRS and CDR2 YFSETQ. The CDR3 DNA follows: TGCGCCAGCAGCTTGGCGGGGCGGCCAGATATTATATATTTT. Translation: CASSLAGRPDIIYF. The full variable domain, completed using reference TRBV5-1 and TRBJ1-3, is KAGVTQTPRYLIKTRGQQVTLSCSPISGHRSVSWYQQTPGQGLQFLFEYFSETQRNKGNFPGRFSGRQFSNSRSEMNVSTLELGDSALYLCASSLAGRPDIIYFGEGSWLTVV.

This clone was picked up a small number of times. V is TRBV6-1 and J is TRBJ2-1, with TRBD2 matching over 10 bases. The CDR3 length is 15 residues. Germline V gives CDR1 MNHNS, CDR2 SASEGT. V shed 4 bases and J 4 bases; nucleotides not matched to a gene: 4. This chain's CDR3 is CASSGGLAAYNEQFF. Here the CDR3 DNA reads TGTGCCAGCAGTGGAGGACTAGCGGCTTACAATGAGCAGTTCTTC.

This clone was seen once. The V and J genes are TRBV18 and TRBJ1-1, with 8 positions matching TRBD1. The trim removed 10 bases at V and 4 bases at J, leaving 8 bases unmatched. There are 13 residues in the CDR3. Germline loops: CDR1 KGHSH, CDR2 LQKENI. The CDR3 region has the DNA TGTGCCACCGCGACAGGGGAAGGCACTGAAGCTTTCTTT. It specifies CATATGEGTEAFF.

The chain uses TRBV19 and TRBJ1-6; the D is unclear. Germline CDR1 LNHDA, CDR2 SQIVND (reference sequence). The CDR3 is 14 amino acids. V gave up 5 bases and J gave up 7 bases, with 12 bases separating them. In nucleotides, the CDR3 is TGTGCCAGTAGTCCTACAACCCCCAATTCACCCCTCCACTTT. This encodes CASSPTTPNSPLHF. Supplemented by reference TRBV19 and TRBJ1-6, the full variable domain reads DGGITQSPKYLFRKEGQNVTLSCEQNLNHDAMYWYRQDPGQGLRLIYYSQIVNDFQKGDIAEGYSVSREKKESFPLTVTSAQKNPTAFYLCASSPTTPNSPLHFGNGTRLTVT.

The rearrangement uses TRBV7-7 and TRBJ2-3; TRBD1 is a possible D gene (5 bases). From germline, CDR1 is SSHAT and CDR2 FNYEAQ (reference sequence). This CDR3 contains 15 residues. Trimming cost V 5 bases and J 0 bases, with 12 bases left between them. CDR3 bases: TGTGCCAGCAGCCCCAGGGTTTCTAGCACAGATACGCAGTATTTT. Protein sequence: CASSPRVSSTDTQYF.

The V call is TRBV28, the J call TRBJ2-7, with TRBD2 as a possible D gene (6 bases). This CDR3 region has 12 residues. V lost 5 bases and J lost 4, with 9 bases in between. Germline CDR1 and CDR2: MDHEN and SYDVKM. The CDR3 reads CASSPSVYEQYF. CDR3 DNA: TGTGCCAGCAGTCCTAGCGTGTACGAGCAGTACTTC. Based on the CDR3 plus reference TRBV28 and TRBJ2-7, the full variable domain is DVKVTQSSRYLVKRTGEKVFLECVQDMDHENMFWYRQDPGLGLRLIYFSYDVKMKEKGDIPEGYSVSREKKERFSLILESASTNQTSMYLCASSPSVYEQYFGPGTRLTVT.

The rearrangement joins TRBV9 to TRBJ2-2; D ambiguous. CDR1 and CDR2 from the germline V gene are SGDLS and YYNGEE. V was trimmed by 0 bases and J by 5 bases, leaving 5 bases between them. The CDR3 runs 13 residues. CDR3 in amino acids: CASSVGRTGELFF. CDR3 DNA sequence: TGTGCCAGCAGCGTAGGGCGAACCGGGGAGCTGTTTTTT. Variable domain in full (rest from reference TRBV9 and TRBJ2-2): DSGVTQTPKHLITATGQRVTLRCSPRSGDLSVYWYQQSLDQGLQFLIQYYNGEERAKGNILERFSAQQFPDLHSELNLSSLELGDSALYFCASSVGRTGELFFGEGSRLTVL.

V and J are TRBV6-5 and TRBJ1-2, with 9 bases matching TRBD1. Germline CDR1 and CDR2: MNHEY and SVGAGI. This CDR3 is built from 15 residues. V shed 5 bases and J 7 bases; nucleotides not matched to a gene: 11. The CDR3 is CASSPGRVTGGGYTF. DNA for the CDR3: TGTGCCAGCAGTCCGGGCCGTGTGACAGGGGGTGGCTACACCTTC.

The V and J genes are TRBV5-4 and TRBJ2-5, with TRBD2 matching 14 bases. This CDR3 has 18 amino acids. V was pared by 4 bases and J by 4 bases, with 12 bases of the junction left unmatched. Germline CDR1 is SGHNT and CDR2 is YYREEE (reference sequence). CDR3 sequence (DNA): TGTGCCAGCAGCAATTTTCCCGGGACTAGCGGGAGAGGAGAGACCCAGTACTTC. Its translation is CASSNFPGTSGRGETQYF. Based on the CDR3 plus reference TRBV5-4 and TRBJ2-5, the full variable domain is ETGVTQSPTHLIKTRGQQVTLRCSSQSGHNTVSWYQQALGQGPQFIFQYYREEENGRGNFPPRFSGLQFPNYSSELNVNALELDDSALYLCASSNFPGTSGRGETQYFGPGTRLLVL.

The genes are TRBV11-2 and TRBJ2-4, with TRBD1 identical over 9 bases. Germline V gives CDR1 SGHAT, CDR2 FQNNGV. The CDR3 has 16 residues. The junction had 11 bases not matched to a gene; V was cut back by 8 bases and J by 3 bases. CDR3 loop: CASHGTGRNGKNIQYF. DNA for the CDR3: TGTGCCAGCCATGGGACAGGGAGGAATGGCAAAAACATTCAGTACTTC.

The chain joins TRBV5-6 to TRBJ1-3; D gene unclear. With 3 bases removed from V and 8 bases from J, the gap between germline ends came to 6 bases. Germline CDR1 and CDR2: SGHDT and YYEEEE. This CDR3 is 11 amino acids long. The CDR3: CASSWADTIYF. The CDR3 DNA follows: TGTGCCAGCAGCTGGGCGGACACCATATATTTT.

CDR3 in amino acids: CASSPRGNTEAFF. The CDR3 nucleotides read TGTGCCAGCAGTCCCAGAGGGAACACTGAAGCTTTCTTT. This sequence joins TRBV27 and TRBJ1-1; D is uncertain. Germline-derived CDR1 and CDR2 are MNHEY and SMNVEV (reference sequence). The CDR3 loop spans 13 amino acids. Deletions cut 5 bases from V and 1 base from J, with 8 bases between.

The sample holds a few counts of this clone. The rearrangement uses TRBV5-1 and TRBJ1-1, with 7 bases fitting TRBD1. Per germline, CDR1 SGHRS and CDR2 YFSETQ. Trimming cost V 2 bases and J 1 base; bases outside gene matches: 2. This CDR3 has 14 amino acids. The CDR3 here is CASSFGTANTEAFF. The CDR3 coding sequence is TGCGCCAGCAGCTTCGGGACAGCGAACACTGAAGCTTTCTTT.

The chain joins TRBV29-1 to TRBJ1-5; perhaps TRBD1 as D (6 bases). The CDR3 contains 14 residues. Germline V gene data show CDR1 as SQVTM and CDR2 as ANQGSEA. The V and J ends lost 4 bases and 0 bases respectively, with 10 bases between them. The CDR3 is CSVGEGDSNQPQHF. Written as DNA, the CDR3 is TGCAGCGTTGGGGAGGGGGATAGCAATCAGCCCCAGCATTTT.

V usage is TRBV5-8 and J usage is TRBJ2-3, with 7 bases matching TRBD1. CDR3 length equals 11 residues. V shed 2 bases, J shed 10 bases, and the junction held 1 base outside the gene matches. Germline CDR1 reads SGHTS; CDR2 reads YDEGEE. For the CDR3, the DNA is TGTGCCAGCAGCTTAAGGGGGCCGCAGTATTTT. Residues: CASSLRGPQYF.

This rearrangement joins TRBV6-6 to TRBJ2-7; TRBD1 or TRBD2 may be the D gene (5 bases each). The CDR3 covers 13 residues. The germline CDR1 and CDR2 sequences are MNHNY and SVGAGI (reference sequence). V lost 8 bases, J lost 0 bases, and 11 bases lay in between. CDR3 DNA: TGTGCCAGCGGGGACGGCTTCTCCTACGAGCAGTACTTC. This codes for CASGDGFSYEQYF.

This chain uses TRBV7-9 with TRBJ1-2; tentatively, D is TRBD1 (5 bases). The CDR3 totals 15 residues. Deletions cut 1 base from V and 4 bases from J, with 13 bases between. CDR1 is SEHNR, CDR2 FQNEAQ, per germline (reference sequence). The CDR3 here is CASSLGQSTVYGYTF. The DNA for the CDR3 is TGTGCCAGCAGCTTAGGACAGTCTACTGTCTATGGCTACACCTTC.

The chain recombines TRBV5-1 with TRBJ2-5, with TRBD2 identical over 7 bases. This CDR3 spans 14 amino acids. V lost 4 bases and J lost 2; bases outside the gene matches: 5. CDR1 is SGHRS, CDR2 YFSETQ, per germline. Here the CDR3 DNA reads TGCGCCAGCAGCCGGAGCGGGGAACAAGAGACCCAGTACTTC. Amino acids: CASSRSGEQETQYF.